This T cell receptor (beta chain) was found in a study of early T cells in non-severe SARS-CoV-2 infection. Across the whole study: Bulk RNA taken from unsorted whole blood was sequenced, leaving chains unpaired.

The V gene's germline CDR1 is KGHDR and CDR2 SFDVKD. The CDR3 consists of 16 residues. After removal of 9 bases from V and 5 bases from J, the junction contained 14 bases not matched to a gene. A single record per CDR3 protein comes from TCRdb applying MiXCR to the 5' RACE reads. The table has tens of thousands of distinct CDR3 sequences, around 7% seen once. This sequence joins TRBV24-1 and TRBJ2-2, with 7 bases lining up with TRBD1. The input for sequencing was whole blood, taken at baseline. The source is an adult who was a healthcare worker with PCR-confirmed SARS-CoV-2 infection or an uninfected control (not recorded which). CDR3 coding DNA: TGTGCCACCTCCGGGACAGCGACCATGCTGACCGGGGAGCTGTTTTTT. Encoded protein: CATSGTATMLTGELFF.